This passage covers 17 T cell receptor beta chains from one sample sequenced in a study of T cells in localized non-small cell lung cancer. Sequencing was performed with immunoSEQ multiplex PCR; in TCRdb, only in-frame clones are kept and a portion is missing. The sample consists of some 1,400 clones, about 26% of them appearing once. Sample: lung tumor tissue, taken before any cancer treatment. The receptor source for this set is a male donor older than 55 with stage I squamous cell lung carcinoma.

The rearrangement uses TRBV18 and TRBJ2-3; D is tentatively TRBD1 or TRBD2 (6 bases each). Germline CDR1 is KGHSH and CDR2 is LQKENI. The CDR3 loop spans 14 amino acids. V dropped 5 bases and J dropped 3 bases, with 12 bases sitting between them. The CDR3 nucleotides are TGTGCCAGCTCATCTACAGGGAGGACAGATACGCAGTATTTT. It specifies CASSSTGRTDTQYF.

The table lists this clone with a few counts. The chain combines TRBV11-3 with TRBJ2-2, with D possibly matching TRBD2 (6 bases). Germline V gives CDR1 SGHNT, CDR2 YENEEA. V was shortened by 3 bases and J by 7 bases, with 15 bases between the two germline ends. CDR3 length: 15 residues. CDR3 region: CASSFWTPGDGELFF. The CDR3 DNA reads TGTGCCAGCAGCTTCTGGACGCCGGGGGACGGGGAGCTGTTTTTT.

This clone was picked up a small number of times. V is TRBV29-1 and J is TRBJ1-5; D ambiguous. CDR1 and CDR2 (germline): SQVTM, ANQGSEA. This CDR3 has 13 residues. Trimming took 0 bases from V and 7 from J, leaving 10 bases between them. Here the CDR3 reads CSVEEGPAQPQHF. Written as DNA, the CDR3 is TGCAGCGTTGAAGAAGGCCCAGCCCAGCCCCAGCATTTT.

This chain joins TRBV10-2 and TRBJ2-7; a weak D match, TRBD1 (7 bases). Trimming left V 4 bases short and J 2 bases short, with 15 bases between. The CDR3 length is 15 residues. From germline, CDR1 is WSHSY and CDR2 SAAADI. CDR3 DNA sequence: TGCGCCAGCAGTGCGGAGGGGGCTTGGCCCTACGAGCAGTACTTC. It encodes CASSAEGAWPYEQYF.

The chain combines TRBV18 with TRBJ2-7, with TRBD1 identical over 10 bases. The length of the CDR3 is 14 residues. V lost 3 bases and J lost 6; bases outside the gene matches: 5. Per the germline V gene, CDR1 is KGHSH and CDR2 is LQKENI. The CDR3 sequence: CASSPQRTGGEQYF. CDR3 in DNA: TGTGCCAGCTCACCTCAGAGGACAGGGGGCGAGCAGTACTTC.

This clone is classed as large (0.1 to 1%). V and J are TRBV6-8 and TRBJ2-7, with 8 bases matching TRBD2. With 8 bases clipped from V and 3 bases from J, the junction kept 6 bases outside the gene matches. This CDR3 region has 13 residues. Germline CDR1 and CDR2: MNHGY and SAAAGT. The CDR3: CASSGGYLYEQYF. The CDR3 DNA is TGTGCCAGCTCGGGGGGGTACCTCTACGAGCAGTACTTC.

This clone is medium-sized (0.01 to 0.1%) in the sample. The V and J genes are TRBV9 and TRBJ1-2; D is possibly TRBD1 (6 bases). V was clipped by 5 bases and J by 4 bases, with 18 bases between them. Germline lookup yields CDR1 SGDLS and CDR2 YYNGEE. The CDR3 is made up of 15 amino acids. The CDR3 DNA is TGTGCCAGCAGTGAAGAAGGGGGGCTTAGCTATGGCTACACCTTC. Protein sequence: CASSEEGGLSYGYTF.

This chain links TRBV5-1 with TRBJ2-3; 14 nucleotides line up with TRBD2. The ends lost 4 bases at V and 2 bases at J; junction bases unmatched: 9. The CDR3 extends over 18 amino acids. Per germline, CDR1 SGHRS and CDR2 YFSETQ. CDR3 loop: CASSRGLAGVLNTDTQYF. CDR3 nucleotides: TGCGCCAGCAGCCGGGGACTAGCGGGAGTGCTTAACACAGATACGCAGTATTTT.

This clone was seen only a few times. V usage is TRBV19 and J usage is TRBJ2-5; a possible D gene is TRBD1 (6 bases). Trimming took off 2 bases at V and 2 bases at J, with 12 bases between the two ends. The CDR3 extends over 15 amino acids. The germline CDR1 and CDR2 sequences are LNHDA and SQIVND (reference sequence). CDR3 loop: CASSIFSTGQETQYF. The CDR3 nucleotides are TGTGCCAGTAGTATATTCTCGACAGGACAAGAGACCCAGTACTTC.

This clone is classed as large. This chain links TRBV9 with TRBJ2-7, with 7 bases fitting TRBD2. With V trimmed by 4 bases and J by 2 bases, 9 bases remained unmatched. Germline loops: CDR1 SGDLS, CDR2 YYNGEE. The CDR3 contains 15 residues. CDR3 sequence reads: CASSPRGGSAYEQYF. CDR3 DNA sequence: TGTGCCAGCAGCCCGAGGGGAGGGTCGGCCTACGAGCAGTACTTC.

The CDR3 spells CASRNRGAGNTIYF. The CDR3 bases are TGTGCCAGCAGAAACAGGGGCGCTGGAAACACCATATATTTT. The chain couples TRBV25-1 to TRBJ1-3; 7 nucleotides match TRBD1. The V and J ends lost 6 bases and 2 bases, in that order; junction bases with no gene match: 4. Germline V gene lookup returns CDR1 MGHDK and CDR2 SYGVNS. The CDR3 consists of 14 residues.

The chain employs TRBV19 and TRBJ1-3; 11 positions agree with TRBD1. The CDR3 has 17 amino acids. After removal of 7 bases from V and 4 bases from J, the junction contained 12 bases not matched to a gene. Germline loops: CDR1 LNHDA, CDR2 SQIVND (reference sequence). The CDR3 coding sequence is TGTGCCAGTATCCGAGGACAGGGGGCGACAGGAGGAAACACCATATATTTT. Translating it yields CASIRGQGATGGNTIYF.

The gene calls are TRBV11-3 and TRBJ2-1; D gene unclear. CDR3 size: 16 residues. Per the germline V gene, CDR1 is SGHNT and CDR2 is YENEEA. V lost 2 bases to trimming and J lost 0 bases, with 11 bases between them. In nucleotides, the CDR3 is TGTGCCAGCAGCTTATTCCCCAGGAGCTCCTACAATGAGCAGTTCTTC. Residues: CASSLFPRSSYNEQFF.

This clone is labeled as large. This rearrangement joins TRBV28 to TRBJ2-7, with TRBD2 as a possible D gene (6 bases). The V gene's germline CDR1 is MDHEN and CDR2 SYDVKM. V lost 8 bases and J 4 bases, leaving 21 bases between the germline ends. The CDR3 is 15 amino acids. The CDR3, as DNA: TGTGCCAGCTCCTTATCGGGAGATTTTTGGTACGAGCAGTACTTC. Translating gives CASSLSGDFWYEQYF.

This clone is medium-sized (0.01 to 0.1%) within its sample. The chain employs TRBV11-3 and TRBJ2-2; TRBD1 might be the D (6 bases). Looked up from germline, CDR1 is SGHNT and CDR2 is YENEEA. CDR3 length equals 17 residues. V gave up 4 bases and J gave up 4 bases, with 19 bases separating them. CDR3 amino acids: CASSSPQGQPSTGELFF. The CDR3 DNA reads TGTGCCAGCAGCTCACCGCAGGGGCAACCTTCCACCGGGGAGCTGTTTTTT.

Only a few counts were recorded for this clone. The chain recombines TRBV6-8 with TRBJ1-2; no reliable D call. The CDR3 covers 14 residues. The V gene lost 5 bases and the J gene lost 4 bases, with 14 bases spanning the gap. Germline V gene data show CDR1 as MNHGY and CDR2 as SAAAGT. CDR3 residues: CASSPEPSPYGYTF. As DNA, the CDR3 is TGTGCCAGCAGTCCAGAGCCCTCCCCCTATGGCTACACCTTC.

V gene TRBV22-1 combines with J gene TRBJ1-1; the D call in the table, TRBD1, was not verified against the DNA. TRBV22-1 is an annotated pseudogene. The CDR3 sequence is 14 residues long. CDR3 bases: TGTGCCAGCGGACAGGGAGGTCGGAACACTGAAGCTTTCTTT. This codes for CASGQGGRNTEAFF.